This entry is about one T cell receptor (beta chain). Its antigen remains unknown. The CDR3 extends over 12 amino acids. Trimming at V came to 5 bases and at J to 11 bases, leaving 4 bases not matched to a gene. Germline values: CDR1 SEHNR, CDR2 FQNEAQ (reference sequence). The data were taken from a study of blood T cells in healthy people across ages. A second PCR, run for about 7 to 12 cycles, used a sample-barcoded 5' primer plus a J-beta primer mix. Each cDNA molecule received a tag from a template-switch adaptor that had 12 random nucleotides. TCRdb fed the 5' RACE reads into MiXCR, producing one record per CDR3 protein. The sample consists of approximately 830,000 distinct CDR3 sequences, approximately 59% of them appearing once. Overall study findings and caveats: A roughly linear fall in TCR beta diversity per million T cells was seen with increasing age. Diversity estimated from one million T cells was considered an underestimate.

The sample comprised blood. This rearrangement joins TRBV7-9 to TRBJ1-5; 9 bases agree with TRBD1. The receptor comes from a young man in good health. The CDR3 nucleotides read TGTGCCAGCAGCGAACAGGGGGCAGCCCAGCATTTT. It translates to CASSEQGAAQHF. Full variable domain (rest looked up from reference TRBV7-9 and TRBJ1-5): DTGVSQNPRHKITKRGQNVTFRCDPISEHNRLYWYRQTLGQGPEFLTYFQNEAQLEKSRLLSDRFSAERPKGSFSTLEIQRTEQGDSAMYLCASSEQGAAQHFGDGTRLSIL.